The entry below gives a single TCR beta chain sequence along with its context. This CDR3 comprises 16 residues. Per the germline V gene, CDR1 is SGHRS and CDR2 is YFSETQ. V was clipped by 5 bases and J by 1 base; unmatched bases: 6. The data stem from a study of control samples from healthy donors and cancer patients. Data came from immunoSEQ multiplex PCR; TCRdb stores just in-frame clones and leaves some out. The repertoire holds roughly 100,000 clones, with about 92% as singletons. The sample comprised blood. The chain uses TRBV5-1 and TRBJ2-1, with TRBD2 matching over 10 bases. This sequence originates from a woman younger than 30 in good health. This CDR3 reads CASSGLAGASYNEQFF. In DNA, the CDR3 is TGCGCCAGCAGTGGGCTAGCGGGAGCATCCTACAATGAGCAGTTCTTC.